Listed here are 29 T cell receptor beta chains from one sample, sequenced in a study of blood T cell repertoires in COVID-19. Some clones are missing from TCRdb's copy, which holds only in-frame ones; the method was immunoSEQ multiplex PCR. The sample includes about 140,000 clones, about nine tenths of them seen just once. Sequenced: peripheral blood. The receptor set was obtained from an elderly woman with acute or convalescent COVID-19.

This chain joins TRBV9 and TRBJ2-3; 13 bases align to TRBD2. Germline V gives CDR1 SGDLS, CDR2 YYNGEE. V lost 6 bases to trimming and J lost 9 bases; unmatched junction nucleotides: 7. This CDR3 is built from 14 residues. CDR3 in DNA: TGTGCCAGCAACACCGGGACTAGCGGGGAAACGCAGTATTTT. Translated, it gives CASNTGTSGETQYF.

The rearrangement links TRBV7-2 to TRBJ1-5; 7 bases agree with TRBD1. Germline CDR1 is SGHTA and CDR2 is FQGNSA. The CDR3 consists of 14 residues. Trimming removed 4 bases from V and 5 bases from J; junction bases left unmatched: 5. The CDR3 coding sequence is TGTGCCAGCAGCTCCGGGACAGACCATCAGCCCCAGCATTTT. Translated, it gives CASSSGTDHQPQHF.

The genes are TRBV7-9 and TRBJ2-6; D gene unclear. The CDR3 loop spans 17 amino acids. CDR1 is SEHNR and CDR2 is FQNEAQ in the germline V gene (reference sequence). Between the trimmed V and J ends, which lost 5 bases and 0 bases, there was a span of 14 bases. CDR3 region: CASSIHIQSSGANVLTF. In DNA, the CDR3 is TGTGCCAGCAGCATACACATACAGAGCTCTGGGGCCAACGTCCTGACTTTC.

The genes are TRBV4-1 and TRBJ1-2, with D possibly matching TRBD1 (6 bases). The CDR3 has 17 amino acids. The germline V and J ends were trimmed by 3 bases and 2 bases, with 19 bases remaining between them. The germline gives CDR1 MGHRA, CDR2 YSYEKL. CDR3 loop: CASSHARDTGKNYGYTF. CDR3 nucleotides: TGCGCCAGCAGCCACGCCCGGGACACCGGGAAGAACTATGGCTACACCTTC.

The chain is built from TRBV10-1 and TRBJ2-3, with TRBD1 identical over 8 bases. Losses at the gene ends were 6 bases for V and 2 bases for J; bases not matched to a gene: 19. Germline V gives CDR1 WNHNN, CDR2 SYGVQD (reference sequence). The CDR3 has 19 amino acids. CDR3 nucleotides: TGCGCCAGCAGCACCGGCCCCCGGGACAGGAACCTTTACACAGATACGCAGTATTTT. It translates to CASSTGPRDRNLYTDTQYF.

As DNA, the CDR3 is TGTGCCAGCAGCCTTCATTTGGCAGTGCCCGGGGAGCTGTTTTTT. Translation: CASSLHLAVPGELFF. This chain links TRBV7-3 with TRBJ2-2; D not certain. V was cut by 5 bases and J by 6 bases, with 16 bases left in between. Looked up from germline, CDR1 is SGHTA and CDR2 is FQGTGA. This CDR3 region has 15 residues.

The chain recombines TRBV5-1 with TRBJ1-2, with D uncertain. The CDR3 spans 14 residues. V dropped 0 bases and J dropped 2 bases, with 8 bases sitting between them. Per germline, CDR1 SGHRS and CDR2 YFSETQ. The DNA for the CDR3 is TGCGCCAGCAGCTTGGACAGTTTAAACTATGGCTACACCTTC. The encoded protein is CASSLDSLNYGYTF.

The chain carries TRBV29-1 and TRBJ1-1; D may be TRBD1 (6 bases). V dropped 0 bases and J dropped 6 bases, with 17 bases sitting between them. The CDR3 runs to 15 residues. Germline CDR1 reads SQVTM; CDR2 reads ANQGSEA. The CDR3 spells CSVEDLVGGRSEAFF. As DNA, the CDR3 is TGCAGCGTTGAAGATCTCGTGGGGGGGCGATCTGAAGCTTTCTTT.

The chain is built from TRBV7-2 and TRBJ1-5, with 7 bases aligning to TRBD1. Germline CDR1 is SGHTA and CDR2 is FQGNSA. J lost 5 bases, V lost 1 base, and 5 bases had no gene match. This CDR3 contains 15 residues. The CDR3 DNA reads TGTGCCAGCAGCTTAGGGGACAGTAGGGATCAGCCCCAGCATTTT. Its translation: CASSLGDSRDQPQHF. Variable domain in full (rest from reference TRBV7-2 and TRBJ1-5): GAGVSQSPSNKVTEKGKDVELRCDPISGHTALYWYRQSLGQGLEFLIYFQGNSAPDKSGLPSDRFSAERTGGSVSTLTIQRTQQEDSAVYLCASSLGDSRDQPQHFGDGTRLSIL.

CDR3 sequence: CASSLMKDRAEGYTF. CDR3 sequence (DNA): TGTGCCAGCAGCTTAATGAAGGACAGGGCTGAGGGCTACACCTTC. This chain uses TRBV7-2 with TRBJ1-2; 8 nucleotides match TRBD1. This CDR3 has 15 residues. Germline CDR1 reads SGHTA; CDR2 reads FQGNSA. The J segment lost 8 bases and the V segment lost 2 bases, leaving 10 bases of the junction unmatched.

CDR3 amino acids: CASSRGQGVTYEQYF. In DNA form, the CDR3 reads TGTGCCAGCAGCCGGGGACAGGGGGTTACCTACGAGCAGTACTTC. This chain links TRBV5-6 with TRBJ2-7; TRBD1 agrees at 11 bases. CDR1 SGHDT and CDR2 YYEEEE come from the germline V gene. The V and J ends lost 4 bases and 2 bases, in that order; junction bases with no gene match: 5. The CDR3 sequence is 15 residues long.

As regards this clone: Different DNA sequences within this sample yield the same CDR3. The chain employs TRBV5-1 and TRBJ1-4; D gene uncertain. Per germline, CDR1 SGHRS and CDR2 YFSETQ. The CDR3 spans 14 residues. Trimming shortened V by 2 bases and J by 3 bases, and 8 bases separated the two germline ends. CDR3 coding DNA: TGCGCCAGCAGCTTAGGTGGGCCTAATGAAAAACTGTTTTTT. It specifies CASSLGGPNEKLFF.

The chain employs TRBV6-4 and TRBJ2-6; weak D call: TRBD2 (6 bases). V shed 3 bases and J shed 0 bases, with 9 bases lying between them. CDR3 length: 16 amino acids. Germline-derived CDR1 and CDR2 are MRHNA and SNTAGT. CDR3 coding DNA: TGTGCCAGCAGTGAAGGGCGGGGCTCTGGGGCCAACGTCCTGACTTTC. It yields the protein CASSEGRGSGANVLTF.

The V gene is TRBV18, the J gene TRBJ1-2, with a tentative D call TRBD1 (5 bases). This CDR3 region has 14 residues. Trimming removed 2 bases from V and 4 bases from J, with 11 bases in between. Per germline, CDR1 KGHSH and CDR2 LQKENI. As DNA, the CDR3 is TGTGCCAGCTCACCAGAGCGGGGACCCTATGGCTACACCTTC. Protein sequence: CASSPERGPYGYTF.

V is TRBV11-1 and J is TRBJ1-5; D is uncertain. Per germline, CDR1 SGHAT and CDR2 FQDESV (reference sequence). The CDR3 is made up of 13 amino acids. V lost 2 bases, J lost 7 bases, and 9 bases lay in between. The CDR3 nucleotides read TGTGCCAGCAGCTTAAATCGGGAACAGCCCCAGCATTTT. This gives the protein CASSLNREQPQHF.

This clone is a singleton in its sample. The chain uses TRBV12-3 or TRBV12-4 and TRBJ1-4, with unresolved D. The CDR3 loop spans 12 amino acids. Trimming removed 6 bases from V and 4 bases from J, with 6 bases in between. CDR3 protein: CASSLDNEKLFF. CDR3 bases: TGTGCCAGCAGCCTAGATAATGAAAAACTGTTTTTT.

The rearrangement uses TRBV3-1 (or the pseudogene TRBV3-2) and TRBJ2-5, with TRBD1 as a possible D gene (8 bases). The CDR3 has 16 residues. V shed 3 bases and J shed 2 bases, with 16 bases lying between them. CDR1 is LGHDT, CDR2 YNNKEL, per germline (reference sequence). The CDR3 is CASSHRQGRVQETQYF. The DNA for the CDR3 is TGTGCCAGCAGCCATAGACAGGGGAGGGTTCAAGAGACCCAGTACTTC.

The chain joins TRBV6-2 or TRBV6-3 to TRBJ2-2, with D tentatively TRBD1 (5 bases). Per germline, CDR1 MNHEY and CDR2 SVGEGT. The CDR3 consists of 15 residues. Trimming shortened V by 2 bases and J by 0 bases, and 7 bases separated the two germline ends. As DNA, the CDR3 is TGTGCCAGCAGTTACGACAGATCGAACACCGGGGAGCTGTTTTTT. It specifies CASSYDRSNTGELFF.

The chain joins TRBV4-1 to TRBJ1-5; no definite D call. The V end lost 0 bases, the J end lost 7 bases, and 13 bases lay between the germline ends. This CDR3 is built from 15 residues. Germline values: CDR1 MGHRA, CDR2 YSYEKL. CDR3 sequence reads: CASSQDVGVRQPQHF. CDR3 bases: TGCGCCAGCAGCCAAGACGTAGGAGTACGGCAGCCCCAGCATTTT.

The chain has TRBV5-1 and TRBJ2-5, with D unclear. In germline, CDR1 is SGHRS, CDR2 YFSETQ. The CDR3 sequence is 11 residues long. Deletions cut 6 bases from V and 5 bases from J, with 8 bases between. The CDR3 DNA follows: TGCGCCAGCACCTTTAGTGAGACCCAGTACTTC. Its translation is CASTFSETQYF.

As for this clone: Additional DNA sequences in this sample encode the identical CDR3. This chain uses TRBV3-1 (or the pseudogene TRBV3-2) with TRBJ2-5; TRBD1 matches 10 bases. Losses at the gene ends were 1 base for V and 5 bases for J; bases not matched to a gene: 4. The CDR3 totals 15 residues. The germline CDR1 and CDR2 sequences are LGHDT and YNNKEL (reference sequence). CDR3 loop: CASSQGQGAWETQYF. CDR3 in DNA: TGTGCCAGCAGCCAAGGACAGGGGGCCTGGGAGACCCAGTACTTC.

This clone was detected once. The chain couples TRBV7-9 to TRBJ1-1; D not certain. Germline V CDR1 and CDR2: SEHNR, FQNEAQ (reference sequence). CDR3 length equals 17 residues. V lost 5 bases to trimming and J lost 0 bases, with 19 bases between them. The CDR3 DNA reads TGTGCCAGCAGCCTTAGCCCCGGACTTCTGATGAACACTGAAGCTTTCTTT. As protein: CASSLSPGLLMNTEAFF.

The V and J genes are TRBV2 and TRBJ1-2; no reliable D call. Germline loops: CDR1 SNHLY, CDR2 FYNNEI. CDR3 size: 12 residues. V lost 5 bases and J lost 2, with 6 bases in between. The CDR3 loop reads CASSTGNYGYTF. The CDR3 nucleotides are TGTGCCAGCAGTACCGGGAACTATGGCTACACCTTC.

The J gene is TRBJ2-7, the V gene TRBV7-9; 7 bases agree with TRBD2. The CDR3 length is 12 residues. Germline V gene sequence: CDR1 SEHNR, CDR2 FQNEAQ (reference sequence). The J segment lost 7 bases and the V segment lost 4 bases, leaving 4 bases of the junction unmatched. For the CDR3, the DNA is TGTGCCAGCAGCTGGGGTAGCGGGGAGCAGTACTTC. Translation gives CASSWGSGEQYF.

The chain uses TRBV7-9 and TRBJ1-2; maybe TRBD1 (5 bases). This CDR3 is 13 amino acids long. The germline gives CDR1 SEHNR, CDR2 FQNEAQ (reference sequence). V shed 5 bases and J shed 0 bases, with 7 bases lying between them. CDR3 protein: CASSQGTNYGYTF. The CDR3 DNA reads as TGTGCCAGCAGCCAGGGTACTAACTATGGCTACACCTTC.

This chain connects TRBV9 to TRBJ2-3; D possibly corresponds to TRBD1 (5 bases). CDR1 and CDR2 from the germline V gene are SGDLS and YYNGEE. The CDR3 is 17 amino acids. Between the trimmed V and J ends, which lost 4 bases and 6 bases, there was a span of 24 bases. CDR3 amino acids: CASSFRATVRHDDTQYF. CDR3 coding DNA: TGTGCCAGCAGCTTTCGTGCGACAGTGCGGCACGATGATACGCAGTATTTT.

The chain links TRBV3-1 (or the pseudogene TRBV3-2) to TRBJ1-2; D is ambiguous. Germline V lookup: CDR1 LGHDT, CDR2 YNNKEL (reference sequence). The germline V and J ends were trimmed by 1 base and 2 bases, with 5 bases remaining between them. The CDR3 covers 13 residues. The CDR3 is CASSQGRNYGYTF. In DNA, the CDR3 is TGTGCCAGCAGCCAAGGGCGGAACTATGGCTACACCTTC.

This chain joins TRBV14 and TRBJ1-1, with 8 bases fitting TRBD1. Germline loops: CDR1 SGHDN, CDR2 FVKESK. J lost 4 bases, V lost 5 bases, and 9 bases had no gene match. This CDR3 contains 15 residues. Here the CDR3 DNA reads TGTGCCAGCAGCGCCCTGACAGGGGTAATCACTGAAGCTTTCTTT. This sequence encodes CASSALTGVITEAFF.

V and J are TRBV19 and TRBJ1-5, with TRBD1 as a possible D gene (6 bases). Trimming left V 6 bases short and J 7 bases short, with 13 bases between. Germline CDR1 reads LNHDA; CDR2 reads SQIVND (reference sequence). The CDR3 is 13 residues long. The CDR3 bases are TGTGCCAGTAGCTCACAGGGCGGGCAGCCCCAGCATTTT. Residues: CASSSQGGQPQHF.